One sample yielded the 24 T cell receptor beta chains listed below, sequenced in a study of spatial heterogeneity in lung cancer. TCRdb re-called the 5' RACE reads through MiXCR, storing one row per CDR3 protein. The sample includes 45,000 to 55,000 distinct CDR3 sequences, around 11% of them seen just once. Time point of the sample: blood at routine non-recurrence follow-up after resection. Sequencing was performed on PBMCs, taken at follow-up. The receptors were sampled from a male donor with early-stage non-small cell lung cancer.

This clonotype was found a few times. The chain uses TRBV5-5 and TRBJ1-4; no clear D. The V and J ends lost 2 bases and 8 bases respectively, with 7 bases between them. The CDR3 covers 12 residues. CDR1 and CDR2 from the germline V gene are SGHKS and YYEKEE (reference sequence). DNA for the CDR3: TGTGCCAGCAGCTTCAATGGGGAAAAACTGTTTTTT. Amino acid sequence: CASSFNGEKLFF.

This clonotype was seen just once. The V gene is TRBV18, the J gene TRBJ1-5; possibly TRBD1 for D (5 bases). The V and J ends lost 3 bases and 4 bases respectively, with 13 bases between them. The CDR3 has 15 amino acids. Looked up from germline, CDR1 is KGHSH and CDR2 is LQKENI. CDR3 residues: CASSPGPKDNQPQHF. Written as DNA, the CDR3 is TGTGCCAGCTCACCGGGACCGAAGGATAATCAGCCCCAGCATTTT.

This clonotype was seen a handful of times. V and J are TRBV7-2 and TRBJ1-2; weak D call: TRBD1 (6 bases). The V end lost 0 bases, the J end lost 5 bases, and 19 bases lay between the germline ends. CDR3 size: 17 residues. Germline loops: CDR1 SGHTA, CDR2 FQGNSA. CDR3 protein: CASSLAGMGHRRYGYTF. In DNA, the CDR3 is TGTGCCAGCAGCTTAGCGGGTATGGGACACCGAAGGTATGGCTACACCTTC. The full variable domain, rest sourced from reference TRBV7-2 and TRBJ1-2, is GAGVSQSPSNKVTEKGKDVELRCDPISGHTALYWYRQSLGQGLEFLIYFQGNSAPDKSGLPSDRFSAERTGGSVSTLTIQRTQQEDSAVYLCASSLAGMGHRRYGYTFGSGTRLTVV.

This clonotype showed up just a few times. This chain joins TRBV2 and TRBJ2-1, with 12 bases matching TRBD2. The CDR3 covers 14 residues. From germline, CDR1 is SNHLY and CDR2 FYNNEI. V was clipped by 8 bases and J by 10 bases; unmatched bases: 9. Here the CDR3 reads CASFRTSGVGEQFF. Written as DNA, the CDR3 is TGTGCCAGCTTTAGGACTAGCGGGGTCGGGGAGCAGTTCTTC.

V gene TRBV28 combines with J gene TRBJ2-7, with D possibly being TRBD2 (5 bases). From germline, CDR1 is MDHEN and CDR2 SYDVKM. The CDR3 length is 15 residues. Deletions cut 5 bases from V and 2 bases from J, with 16 bases between. The CDR3 nucleotides read TGTGCCAGCAGTCCCCCCGCTCGGGGAACCTACGAGCAGTACTTC. This sequence encodes CASSPPARGTYEQYF. The full variable domain, with the rest looked up from reference TRBV28 and TRBJ2-7, is DVKVTQSSRYLVKRTGEKVFLECVQDMDHENMFWYRQDPGLGLRLIYFSYDVKMKEKGDIPEGYSVSREKKERFSLILESASTNQTSMYLCASSPPARGTYEQYFGPGTRLTVT.

This clonotype came up a few times. This chain connects TRBV6-6 to TRBJ2-3; D is perhaps TRBD2 (6 bases). The V end was cut by 6 bases, the J end by 4 bases, with 11 bases between. There are 13 residues in the CDR3. CDR1 and CDR2 (germline): MNHNY, SVGAGI (reference sequence). The CDR3 region is CASSSPGADTQYF. The CDR3 DNA sequence: TGTGCCAGCAGCTCGCCGGGGGCAGATACGCAGTATTTT.

This clonotype was seen repeatedly, ten times or more. The gene calls are TRBV5-5 and TRBJ1-5; D is ambiguous. Germline values: CDR1 SGHKS, CDR2 YYEKEE (reference sequence). This CDR3 has 14 amino acids. Trimming pared 4 bases from V and 3 bases from J, leaving 11 bases between. The CDR3 DNA is TGTGCCAGCAGCCAACAGCCAGACAATCAGCCCCAGCATTTT. Amino acids: CASSQQPDNQPQHF.

This chain's CDR3 is CASSSGRQGAGEAFF. The CDR3 bases are TGTGCCAGCAGTTCGGGTCGTCAGGGGGCCGGTGAAGCTTTCTTT. This chain links TRBV12-3 or TRBV12-4 with TRBJ1-1; 8 bases align to TRBD1. J gave up 7 bases and V 4 bases, and 11 bases lay outside the gene matches. This CDR3 region has 15 residues.

The chain recombines TRBV5-1 with TRBJ2-3; 7 bases align to TRBD1. Unmatched junction bases numbered 4, after V lost 2 bases and J lost 4 bases. The CDR3 is 14 residues long. Germline CDR1 reads SGHRS; CDR2 reads YFSETQ. The CDR3 protein is CASSFFQGADTQYF. Here the CDR3 DNA reads TGCGCCAGCAGCTTCTTCCAGGGGGCAGATACGCAGTATTTT. Based on the CDR3 plus reference TRBV5-1 and TRBJ2-3, the full variable domain is KAGVTQTPRYLIKTRGQQVTLSCSPISGHRSVSWYQQTPGQGLQFLFEYFSETQRNKGNFPGRFSGRQFSNSRSEMNVSTLELGDSALYLCASSFFQGADTQYFGPGTRLTVL.

V and J are TRBV20-1 and TRBJ1-1; 9 bases are a match to TRBD1. The junction had 5 bases not matched to a gene; V was cut back by 5 bases and J by 4 bases. Per the germline V gene, CDR1 is DFQATT and CDR2 is SNEGSKA (reference sequence). The CDR3 has 13 residues. CDR3 sequence reads: CSAPRQGGTEAFF. The CDR3 DNA is TGCAGTGCTCCCCGACAGGGGGGCACTGAAGCTTTCTTT.

This clonotype was seen only a few times. The rearrangement uses TRBV20-1 and TRBJ1-2; D not resolved. This CDR3 is 12 amino acids long. V lost 3 bases to trimming and J lost 1 base, with 6 bases between them. From germline, CDR1 is DFQATT and CDR2 SNEGSKA (reference sequence). For the CDR3, the DNA is TGCAGTGCTAGCCCGGTTAACTATGGCTACACCTTC. It is translated as CSASPVNYGYTF.

This clonotype was counted only a few times. The chain couples TRBV10-2 to TRBJ2-2, with 11 bases fitting TRBD1. J was trimmed by 5 bases and V by 6 bases; bases with no gene match: 5. This CDR3 has 15 residues. From germline, CDR1 is WSHSY and CDR2 SAAADI. The CDR3 nucleotides read TGCGCCAGCAGAGCCGGGACAGGGGGTACCGGGGAGCTGTTTTTT. This translates into CASRAGTGGTGELFF.

This clonotype was detected many times. The V gene is TRBV27, the J gene TRBJ2-5, with TRBD2 identical over 7 bases. CDR1 is MNHEY, CDR2 SMNVEV, per germline (reference sequence). With 2 bases clipped from V and 3 bases from J, the junction kept 6 bases outside the gene matches. CDR3 length equals 15 residues. In nucleotides, the CDR3 is TGTGCCAGCAGTTTAGGTCCTAGCGGAAAAGAGACCCAGTACTTC. Encoded protein: CASSLGPSGKETQYF.

This clonotype was detected a few times. Written as DNA, the CDR3 is TGTGCCAGCAGTCCAGTAAGCTCGAACACCGGGGAGCTGTTTTTT. It codes for CASSPVSSNTGELFF. The chain links TRBV7-3 to TRBJ2-2; D unresolved. The germline V and J ends were trimmed by 6 bases and 0 bases, with 11 bases remaining between them. CDR1 is SGHTA and CDR2 is FQGTGA in the germline V gene. The CDR3 is 15 amino acids.

This clonotype showed up just a few times. The chain employs TRBV7-9 and TRBJ2-7; TRBD1 matches at 7 bases. Germline CDR1 is SEHNR and CDR2 is FQNEAQ (reference sequence). The CDR3 sequence is 15 residues long. The J segment lost 1 base and the V segment lost 3 bases, leaving 6 bases of the junction unmatched. The CDR3 region is CASSFEETGSYEQYF. CDR3 sequence (DNA): TGTGCCAGCAGCTTCGAGGAGACAGGGTCCTACGAGCAGTACTTC.

V usage is TRBV7-2 and J usage is TRBJ2-7; TRBD1 is a possible D gene (5 bases). The CDR3 has 15 amino acids. The V and J ends lost 5 bases and 0 bases respectively, with 14 bases between them. From germline, CDR1 is SGHTA and CDR2 FQGNSA. This CDR3 reads CASSVQTDPSYEQYF. CDR3 nucleotides: TGTGCCAGCAGCGTCCAGACAGACCCCTCCTACGAGCAGTACTTC.

This clonotype was seen at least ten times. This sequence joins TRBV6-5 and TRBJ2-7; tentatively, D is TRBD2 (6 bases). This CDR3 spans 15 amino acids. The V end was cut by 6 bases, the J end by 2 bases, with 17 bases between. Germline CDR1 reads MNHEY; CDR2 reads SVGAGI. CDR3 in DNA: TGTGCCAGCAGACCCTCCGGCGGGGCCACCTACGAGCAGTACTTC. This translates into CASRPSGGATYEQYF.

There are many counts of this clonotype. J is TRBJ1-6 and V is TRBV13; D gene unclear. V was trimmed by 2 bases and J by 5 bases, leaving 7 bases between them. The V gene's germline CDR1 is PRHDT and CDR2 FYEKMQ (reference sequence). The CDR3 is 14 amino acids. The CDR3 spells CASSLRDHNSPLHF. The CDR3 coding sequence is TGTGCCAGCAGCTTAAGAGACCATAATTCACCCCTCCACTTT.

This clonotype turned up a few times. This sequence joins TRBV5-1 and TRBJ2-1; TRBD2 is a possible D gene (5 bases). Germline V gives CDR1 SGHRS, CDR2 YFSETQ. The CDR3 extends over 15 amino acids. With 6 bases removed from V and 3 bases from J, the gap between germline ends came to 16 bases. CDR3: CASTSRSAVYNEQFF. The CDR3, as DNA: TGCGCCAGCACTAGCCGGTCCGCGGTCTACAATGAGCAGTTCTTC.

This sequence joins TRBV4-3 and TRBJ2-2; TRBD2 matches 10 bases. Germline V gives CDR1 LGHNA, CDR2 YSLEER. With 0 bases clipped from V and 5 bases from J, the junction kept 6 bases outside the gene matches. This CDR3 comprises 17 residues. The CDR3 loop reads CASSQEWASGSTGELFF. CDR3 nucleotide sequence: TGCGCCAGCAGCCAAGAGTGGGCTAGCGGGAGTACCGGGGAGCTGTTTTTT.

This sequence joins TRBV14 and TRBJ2-7; possibly TRBD1 for D (5 bases). Germline V gene data show CDR1 as SGHDN and CDR2 as FVKESK. Trimming cost V 4 bases and J 2 bases, with 9 bases left between them. The CDR3 covers 13 residues. The CDR3 spells CASSLDRAYEQYF. The CDR3 region has the DNA TGTGCCAGCAGCCTAGACAGAGCCTACGAGCAGTACTTC.

The chain has TRBV7-3 and TRBJ2-2; D gene unclear. This CDR3 is 15 amino acids long. Trimming removed 0 bases from V and 3 bases from J, with 8 bases in between. Germline CDR1 and CDR2: SGHTA and FQGTGA. The CDR3 DNA sequence: TGTGCCAGCAGCTTAACGGGCTACTACACCGGGGAGCTGTTTTTT. Its protein product is CASSLTGYYTGELFF.

This clonotype came up many times. The chain has TRBV3-1 and TRBJ2-1; 8 nucleotides agree with TRBD2. The CDR3 consists of 14 residues. CDR1 and CDR2 (germline): LGHDT, YNNKEL (reference sequence). V dropped 3 bases and J dropped 8; count of bases not matched to a gene: 6. CDR3 nucleotides: TGTGCCAGCAGCCATAGCGGGGAGGGTTATGAGCAGTTCTTC. Amino acid sequence: CASSHSGEGYEQFF.

This clonotype has a count of ten or more. The chain employs TRBV27 and TRBJ1-5; D gene ambiguous. From germline, CDR1 is MNHEY and CDR2 SMNVEV (reference sequence). The length of the CDR3 is 13 residues. Between the trimmed V and J ends, which lost 3 bases and 5 bases, there was a span of 8 bases. The DNA of the CDR3 is TGTGCCAGCAGTTTGGTCTGGGATCAGCCCCAGCATTTT. Encoded protein: CASSLVWDQPQHF.